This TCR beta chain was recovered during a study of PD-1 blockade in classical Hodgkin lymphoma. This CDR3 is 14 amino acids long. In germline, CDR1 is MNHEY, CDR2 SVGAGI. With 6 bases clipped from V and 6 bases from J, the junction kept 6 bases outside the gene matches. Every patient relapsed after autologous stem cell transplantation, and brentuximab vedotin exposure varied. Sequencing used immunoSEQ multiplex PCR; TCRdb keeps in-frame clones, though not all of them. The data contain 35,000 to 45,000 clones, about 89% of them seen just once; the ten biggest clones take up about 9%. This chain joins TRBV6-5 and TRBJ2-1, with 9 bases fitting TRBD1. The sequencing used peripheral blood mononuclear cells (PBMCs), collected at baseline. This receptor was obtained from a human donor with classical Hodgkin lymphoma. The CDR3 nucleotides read TGTGCCAGCAGCCTGGGACAGGGCATCAATGAGCAGTTCTTC. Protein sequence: CASSLGQGINEQFF.